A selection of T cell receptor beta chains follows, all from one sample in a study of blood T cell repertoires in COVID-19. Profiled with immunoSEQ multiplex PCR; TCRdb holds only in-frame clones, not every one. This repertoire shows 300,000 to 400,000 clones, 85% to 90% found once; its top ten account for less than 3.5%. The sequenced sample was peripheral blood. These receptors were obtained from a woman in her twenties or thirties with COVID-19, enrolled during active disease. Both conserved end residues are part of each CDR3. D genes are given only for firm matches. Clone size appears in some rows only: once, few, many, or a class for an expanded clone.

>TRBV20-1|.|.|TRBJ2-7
TGCAGTGCTAGTGCACAGTCCTACGAGCAGTACTTC
CSASAQSYEQYF
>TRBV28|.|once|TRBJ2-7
TGTGCCAGCAGACAAACAGACGAGCAGTACTTC
CASRQTDEQYF
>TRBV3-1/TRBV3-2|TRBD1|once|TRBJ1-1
TGTGCCAGCAGCCAAGGCCTACCGGGACAGGGAAAAAAGAACACTGAAGCTTTCTTT
CASSQGLPGQGKKNTEAFF
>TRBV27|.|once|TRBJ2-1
TGTGCCAGCAGTTTAGGAGGGCGGACCCACAATGAGCAGTTCTTC
CASSLGGRTHNEQFF
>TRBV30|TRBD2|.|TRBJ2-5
TGTGCCTGGAGTACCCTTAGGGGAGGGGAGACCCAGTACTTC
CAWSTLRGGETQYF
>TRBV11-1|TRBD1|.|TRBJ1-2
TGTGCCAGCAGCACGGGACAGGGTACTAACTATGGCTACACCTTC
CASSTGQGTNYGYTF
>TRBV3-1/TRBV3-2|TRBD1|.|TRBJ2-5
TGTGCCAGCAGCCCAGAGGACAGGGGTGGGGAGACCCAGTACTTC
CASSPEDRGGETQYF
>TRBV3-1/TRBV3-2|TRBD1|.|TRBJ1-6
TGTGCCAGCAGCCAAGGACAGGGTGATTCACCCCTCCACTTT
CASSQGQGDSPLHF
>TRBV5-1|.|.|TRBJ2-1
TGCGCCAGCAGCCGCGGCGGAGGCCTTGATGAGCAGTTCTTC
CASSRGGGLDEQFF
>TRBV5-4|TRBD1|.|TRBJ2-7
TGTGCCAGCAGCTTGCCAGGGGGCTCCTACGAGCAGTACTTC
CASSLPGGSYEQYF
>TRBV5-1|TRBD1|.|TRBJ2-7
TGCGCCAGCAGCTTGCTCGGACAGGACTACGAGCAGTACTTC
CASSLLGQDYEQYF
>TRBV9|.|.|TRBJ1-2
TGTGCCAGCAGCCCCCTAGGGGGTGTCTTAGGCTACACCTTC
CASSPLGGVLGYTF
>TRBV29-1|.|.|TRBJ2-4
TGCAGCGTTGAAGAGTCTGGGAAGGGACTAGCCAAAAACATTCAGTACTTC
CSVEESGKGLAKNIQYF
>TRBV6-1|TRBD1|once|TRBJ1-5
TGTGCCAGCAGTGAAGGTACAGGGGGCTTTTCGCCCCAGCATTTT
CASSEGTGGFSPQHF
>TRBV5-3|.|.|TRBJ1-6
TGTGCCAGAAGCCAAATATACCGGGACACCCCTTCCTCCTATAATTCACCCCTCCACTTT
CARSQIYRDTPSSYNSPLHF
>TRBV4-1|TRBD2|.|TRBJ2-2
TGCGCCAGCAGCCCTGGGGGGGGGAGCGGGGAGCTGTTTTTT
CASSPGGGSGELFF
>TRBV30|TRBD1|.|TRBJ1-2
TGTGCCTGGGCAGGGGGCAGCTATGGCTACACCTTC
CAWAGGSYGYTF
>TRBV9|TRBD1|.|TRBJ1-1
TGTGCCAGCAGTCCACAGGGGACTGAAGCTTTCTTT
CASSPQGTEAFF
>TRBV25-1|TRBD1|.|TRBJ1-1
TGTGCCAGCCCCCGGGACAGGGGGCGCCTGAACACTGAAGCTTTCTTT
CASPRDRGRLNTEAFF
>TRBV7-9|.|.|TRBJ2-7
TGTGCCAGCAGCTTAGGTAACACGAGACTAGGCTACGAGCAGTACTTC
CASSLGNTRLGYEQYF
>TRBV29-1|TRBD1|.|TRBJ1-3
TGCAGCGTCGCCTTCCGACAGGGAACCTCTGGAAACACCATATATTTT
CSVAFRQGTSGNTIYF
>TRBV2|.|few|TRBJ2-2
TGTGCCAGCAGTGAAGCGCGTAGCGGGGAGCTGTTTTTT
CASSEARSGELFF
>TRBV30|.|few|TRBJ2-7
TGTGCCTCAACGAAGTCTCTCACGGGGTACGAGCAGTACTTC
CASTKSLTGYEQYF
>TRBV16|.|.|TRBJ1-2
TGTGCCAGCAGCCAGGTACAGGGCAACTATGGCTACACCTTC
CASSQVQGNYGYTF
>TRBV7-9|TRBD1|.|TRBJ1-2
TGTGCCAGCGGACCGGACAGGGGCTATGGCTACACCTTC
CASGPDRGYGYTF
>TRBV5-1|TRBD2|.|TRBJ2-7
TGCGCCAGCAGCTTAGGGCTAGCGGGAAAAGGGCACGAGCAGTACTTC
CASSLGLAGKGHEQYF
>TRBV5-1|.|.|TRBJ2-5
TGCGCCAGCAGCTTGGCCAGGGGAGAGACCCAGTACTTC
CASSLARGETQYF
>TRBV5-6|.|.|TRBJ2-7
TGTGCCAGCAGCCAGACAGGACGTTCCTACGAGCAGTACTTC
CASSQTGRSYEQYF
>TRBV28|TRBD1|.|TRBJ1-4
TGTGCCAGCAGTTTAGGGGGCCTCGACAGGGGGGCCGAAAAACTGTTTTTT
CASSLGGLDRGAEKLFF
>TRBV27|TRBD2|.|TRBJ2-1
TGTGCCAGCAGTATAAAACTAGCGGGAGGGCCAAATTCCTACAATGAGCAGTTCTTC
CASSIKLAGGPNSYNEQFF
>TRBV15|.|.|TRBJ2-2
TGTGCCACCAGCCACCCGATCCGGGGGAACACCGGGGAGCTGTTTTTT
CATSHPIRGNTGELFF
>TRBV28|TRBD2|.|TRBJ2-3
TGTGCCAGCAGTGAGCGGGGGGGCCGCACAGATACGCAGTATTTT
CASSERGGRTDTQYF
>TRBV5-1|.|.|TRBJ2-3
TGCGCCAGCAGCTTGGCTAGCGCGAACACAGATACGCAGTATTTT
CASSLASANTDTQYF
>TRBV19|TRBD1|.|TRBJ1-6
TGTGCCAGTAGAGAGGGACAGAGCTCCTATAATTCACCCCTCCACTTT
CASREGQSSYNSPLHF
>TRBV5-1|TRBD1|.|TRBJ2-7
TGCGCCAGCAGCTTGGAGGACAGGGTCTCCGAGCAGTACTTC
CASSLEDRVSEQYF
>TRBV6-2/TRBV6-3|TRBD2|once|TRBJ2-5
TGTGCCAGCAGTTACTCAGCGGCTAGCGGACAAGAGACCCAGTACTTC
CASSYSAASGQETQYF
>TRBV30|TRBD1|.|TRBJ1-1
TGTGCCTGGGACAGGGGGATGAACACTGAAGCTTTCTTT
CAWDRGMNTEAFF
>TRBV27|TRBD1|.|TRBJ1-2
TGTGCCAGCGGTCCCAGCCTGACAGGGAGCTACACCTTC
CASGPSLTGSYTF
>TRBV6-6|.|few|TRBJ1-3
TGTGCCAGCAGTTACTCGGGCAGGGTAGCCGGAAACACCATATATTTT
CASSYSGRVAGNTIYF
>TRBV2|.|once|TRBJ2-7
TGTGCCAGCAGTGGAGTGACAGGAAGAGGCAGCTCCTACGAGCAGTACTTC
CASSGVTGRGSSYEQYF
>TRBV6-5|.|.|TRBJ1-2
TGTGCCAGCAGCCTCCAGGGAGGCGGCTATGGCTACACCTTC
CASSLQGGGYGYTF
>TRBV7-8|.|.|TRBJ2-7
TGTGCCAGCAGTCAGGGGTCGGGACACTCCTACGAGCAGTACTTC
CASSQGSGHSYEQYF
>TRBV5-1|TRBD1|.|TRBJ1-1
TGCGCCAGCAGCGGACAGGGGGCTGGGGCTGAAGCTTTCTTT
CASSGQGAGAEAFF
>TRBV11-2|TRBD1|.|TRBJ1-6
TGTGCCAGCAGCTCACCGACAGGGCAGAATTCACCCCTCCACTTT
CASSSPTGQNSPLHF
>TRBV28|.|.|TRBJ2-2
TGTGCCAGCAGTTTGGGGGCAGGGGCGAACACCGGGGAGCTGTTTTTT
CASSLGAGANTGELFF